The 31 T cell receptor beta chains below all came from one sample that was sequenced in a study of cytomegalovirus exposure and HLA in healthy donors. Researchers ran the PCR with 60 Vbeta and 13 Jbeta primers. TCRdb keeps only in-frame clones here, not all; method: immunoSEQ multiplex PCR. The table records about 130,000 clones, 76% of them present only once. Sequenced: PBMCs. The receptors here all came from a man between 45 and 60 years old in good health and CMV-seronegative.

This chain uses TRBV7-9 with TRBJ1-2, with 10 bases matching TRBD1. Germline values: CDR1 SEHNR, CDR2 FQNEAQ (reference sequence). After removal of 7 bases from V and 7 bases from J, the junction contained 6 bases not matched to a gene. CDR3 length equals 13 residues. The chain's CDR3 is CASNPGQGPGYTF. The CDR3 DNA is TGTGCCAGCAATCCGGGACAGGGGCCTGGCTACACCTTC.

V gene TRBV18 combines with J gene TRBJ1-1, with D possibly matching TRBD1 (6 bases). Per germline, CDR1 KGHSH and CDR2 LQKENI. The CDR3 loop spans 14 amino acids. Trimming shortened V by 2 bases and J by 4 bases, and 11 bases separated the two germline ends. This chain's CDR3 is CASSPGGEGTEAFF. Written as DNA, the CDR3 is TGTGCCAGCTCACCAGGGGGCGAGGGCACTGAAGCTTTCTTT.

The J gene is TRBJ1-1, the V gene TRBV27; D gene unclear. The CDR3 length is 14 residues. V lost 4 bases and J lost 0, with 9 bases in between. CDR1 is MNHEY, CDR2 SMNVEV, per germline (reference sequence). The CDR3 coding sequence is TGTGCCAGCAGTTCCAGTGAGGTGAACACTGAAGCTTTCTTT. This codes for CASSSSEVNTEAFF.

This clone is a singleton in its sample. As DNA, the CDR3 is TGTGCCAGCAGCTTAAGTCAGGGGGTTTACTATGGCTACACCTTC. This codes for CASSLSQGVYYGYTF. The chain employs TRBV7-2 and TRBJ1-2; 7 nucleotides match TRBD1. Germline values: CDR1 SGHTA, CDR2 FQGNSA. The J segment lost 3 bases and the V segment lost 2 bases, leaving 6 bases of the junction unmatched. This CDR3 comprises 15 residues.

The chain couples TRBV7-2 to TRBJ1-5; TRBD1 might be the D (5 bases). This CDR3 is 14 amino acids long. Deletions cut 1 base from V and 7 bases from J, with 11 bases between. CDR1 SGHTA and CDR2 FQGNSA come from the germline V gene. CDR3 in amino acids: CASSLGRGEQPQHF. The CDR3 nucleotides read TGTGCCAGCAGCTTAGGGAGGGGAGAGCAGCCCCAGCATTTT.

The chain has TRBV19 and TRBJ2-5, with TRBD2 identical over 7 bases. V shed 4 bases and J 5 bases; nucleotides not matched to a gene: 7. This CDR3 has 14 residues. CDR1 is LNHDA and CDR2 is SQIVND in the germline V gene (reference sequence). The CDR3 sequence is CASSTGLVLETQYF. For the CDR3, the DNA is TGTGCCAGTAGTACCGGACTAGTCCTTGAGACCCAGTACTTC.

CDR3 sequence reads: CASRRTENTGNTIYF. CDR3 coding DNA: TGTGCCAGTCGTCGGACAGAGAATACTGGAAACACCATATATTTT. The chain links TRBV19 to TRBJ1-3; maybe TRBD1 (6 bases). The ends were cut back, 8 bases at V and 2 bases at J, with 16 bases in the middle. CDR1 is LNHDA, CDR2 SQIVND, per germline (reference sequence). CDR3 length: 15 residues.

CDR3 amino acids: CATRLGAGNTEAFF. CDR3 coding DNA: TGTGCCACCCGACTAGGGGCGGGGAACACTGAAGCTTTCTTT. This sequence joins TRBV6-1 and TRBJ1-1; perhaps TRBD1 as D (5 bases). From germline, CDR1 is MNHNS and CDR2 SASEGT. The CDR3 totals 14 residues. Trimming removed 10 bases from V and 1 base from J, with 16 bases in between.

This clone was counted between two and nine times. The V and J genes are TRBV4-3 and TRBJ1-5; D possibly corresponds to TRBD1 (5 bases). The CDR3 consists of 14 residues. Trimming took 0 bases from V and 5 from J, leaving 8 bases between them. Germline CDR1 is LGHNA and CDR2 is YSLEER. The DNA of the CDR3 is TGCGCCAGCAGCCAAGATCCCAGGGATCAGCCCCAGCATTTT. Translating it yields CASSQDPRDQPQHF.

This chain uses TRBV2 with TRBJ1-6; the match to TRBD1 covers 7 bases. Per the germline V gene, CDR1 is SNHLY and CDR2 is FYNNEI. The CDR3 contains 17 residues. Germline trimming cut 6 bases from V and 2 bases from J; bases unmatched to any gene: 10. CDR3 coding DNA: TGTGCCAGCAGAGACGGAGGGGGCTTTACCTATAATTCACCCCTCCACTTT. It translates to CASRDGGGFTYNSPLHF.

The chain employs TRBV11-2 and TRBJ1-1, with D unresolved. V dropped 3 bases and J dropped 1 base, with 9 bases sitting between them. Germline lookup yields CDR1 SGHAT and CDR2 FQNNGV. The length of the CDR3 is 14 residues. The CDR3 spells CASSFGEGNTEAFF. In nucleotides, the CDR3 is TGTGCCAGCAGCTTCGGGGAGGGGAACACTGAAGCTTTCTTT.

The chain combines TRBV6-5 with TRBJ1-2; 7 bases map to TRBD1. Germline V CDR1 and CDR2: MNHEY, SVGAGI. V gave up 0 bases and J gave up 4 bases; unmatched junction bases: 5. This CDR3 region has 15 residues. The CDR3 here is CASSYSTGTRYGYTF. The CDR3 nucleotides are TGTGCCAGCAGTTACTCGACAGGGACCCGCTATGGCTACACCTTC.

This clone was counted between two and nine times. The chain is built from TRBV6-1 and TRBJ1-6; D unclear. This CDR3 is built from 15 residues. V was clipped by 4 bases and J by 0 bases, with 7 bases between them. Germline CDR1 MNHNS, CDR2 SASEGT. In nucleotides, the CDR3 is TGTGCCAGCAGTGGTGGGAGCTCCTATAATTCACCCCTCCACTTT. Translating gives CASSGGSSYNSPLHF.

The V gene is TRBV5-4, the J gene TRBJ2-1; D not resolved. The CDR3 has 11 amino acids. V lost 4 bases and J 10 bases, leaving 9 bases between the germline ends. Germline V gene sequence: CDR1 SGHNT, CDR2 YYREEE (reference sequence). The CDR3 bases are TGTGCCAGCAGCGCCGTCGGGGAGCAGTTCTTC. It encodes CASSAVGEQFF.

This clone was observed a handful of times. The CDR3 coding sequence is TGTGCCTCGGCACAGGGGTTGGAAAACATTCAGTACTTC. Its protein product is CASAQGLENIQYF. This chain joins TRBV10-3 and TRBJ2-4; 7 bases match TRBD1. The CDR3 covers 13 residues. V lost 11 bases to trimming and J lost 5 bases; unmatched junction nucleotides: 9. In germline, CDR1 is ENHRY, CDR2 SYGVKD.

This chain joins TRBV6-1 and TRBJ2-4, with D perhaps matching TRBD1 (7 bases). This CDR3 comprises 16 residues. V lost 4 bases to trimming and J lost 0 bases, with 13 bases between them. Germline loops: CDR1 MNHNS, CDR2 SASEGT. The CDR3 nucleotides are TGTGCCAGCAGTGCGCAGGGGGGATTAGCCAAAAACATTCAGTACTTC. Its protein product is CASSAQGGLAKNIQYF.

V gene TRBV9 combines with J gene TRBJ1-5; perhaps TRBD1 as D (5 bases). The V end was cut by 3 bases, the J end by 0 bases, with 16 bases between. The CDR3 length is 17 residues. Germline V lookup: CDR1 SGDLS, CDR2 YYNGEE. For the CDR3, the DNA is TGTGCCAGCAGCGGAGGGGAGGGGCCGAATAGCAATCAGCCCCAGCATTTT. Protein: CASSGGEGPNSNQPQHF.

The gene calls are TRBV19 and TRBJ1-6, with a tentative D call TRBD1 (6 bases). Looked up from germline, CDR1 is LNHDA and CDR2 is SQIVND (reference sequence). Between the trimmed V and J ends, which lost 6 bases and 13 bases, there was a span of 22 bases. There are 15 residues in the CDR3. CDR3 coding DNA: TGTGCCAGTAGCGCCACAAGGGACATCGTTGACCCCCTCCACTTT. Translated, it gives CASSATRDIVDPLHF.

This clone was picked up a small number of times. The V and J genes are TRBV6-6 and TRBJ2-3, with D possibly matching TRBD2 (5 bases). The CDR3 is 15 residues long. V dropped 2 bases and J dropped 2 bases, with 11 bases sitting between them. Per germline, CDR1 MNHNY and CDR2 SVGAGI (reference sequence). The CDR3 reads CASSYGTLATDTQYF. The CDR3 nucleotides are TGTGCCAGCAGTTACGGCACTCTAGCCACAGATACGCAGTATTTT.

This chain links TRBV9 with TRBJ1-1; possibly TRBD1 for D (5 bases). V gave up 4 bases and J gave up 1 base, with 17 bases separating them. There are 16 residues in the CDR3. Germline CDR1 is SGDLS and CDR2 is YYNGEE. The CDR3 region is CASSSGSRRENTEAFF. CDR3 bases: TGTGCCAGCAGCTCAGGGTCCCGGAGGGAGAACACTGAAGCTTTCTTT. The full variable domain, completed using reference TRBV9 and TRBJ1-1, is DSGVTQTPKHLITATGQRVTLRCSPRSGDLSVYWYQQSLDQGLQFLIQYYNGEERAKGNILERFSAQQFPDLHSELNLSSLELGDSALYFCASSSGSRRENTEAFFGQGTRLTVV.

CDR3 loop: CASSWGASGGSYEQYF. CDR3 bases: TGCGCCAGCAGCTGGGGAGCTAGCGGGGGATCCTACGAGCAGTACTTC. The V and J genes are TRBV5-1 and TRBJ2-7; 10 bases line up with TRBD2. Germline-derived CDR1 and CDR2 are SGHRS and YFSETQ. J was trimmed by 1 base and V by 3 bases; bases with no gene match: 7. This CDR3 has 16 amino acids.

The V gene is TRBV7-3, the J gene TRBJ2-5; 10 bases align to TRBD1. The end of the DNA fits TRBJ2-7 better, so the J call may be wrong. This CDR3 region has 17 residues. Looked up from germline, CDR1 is SGHTA and CDR2 is FQGTGA. CDR3 protein: CASSFSIWDRGTYEQYF. The CDR3 nucleotides are TGTGCCAGCAGCTTTTCCATCTGGGACAGGGGTACCTACGAGCAGTACTTC.

The chain employs TRBV5-4 and TRBJ2-4, with 11 bases that match TRBD1. Germline CDR1 SGHNT, CDR2 YYREEE (reference sequence). The CDR3 loop spans 15 amino acids. V lost 1 base to trimming and J lost 5 bases; unmatched junction nucleotides: 2. The CDR3 nucleotides are TGTGCCAGCAGCTTGAGGACAGGGGGCGAAAACATTCAGTACTTC. Its protein product is CASSLRTGGENIQYF.

The chain carries TRBV5-4 and TRBJ2-1; 8 positions agree with TRBD2. The germline CDR1 and CDR2 sequences are SGHNT and YYREEE (reference sequence). CDR3 length: 16 amino acids. V lost 1 base, J lost 4 bases, and 7 bases stayed unmatched. This CDR3 reads CASSLHLSGRYNEQFF. The CDR3 DNA reads as TGTGCCAGCAGCTTGCACCTCAGCGGGAGATACAATGAGCAGTTCTTC.

V usage is TRBV4-1 and J usage is TRBJ2-3, with 8 bases aligning to TRBD1. The CDR3 has 17 residues. Losses at the gene ends were 0 bases for V and 5 bases for J; bases not matched to a gene: 10. Looked up from germline, CDR1 is MGHRA and CDR2 is YSYEKL. In nucleotides, the CDR3 is TGCGCCAGCAGCCAAGATTTCGCAGGGGGCGGCCGAGATACGCAGTATTTT. Translating it yields CASSQDFAGGGRDTQYF.

This chain connects TRBV5-1 to TRBJ2-5; a possible D gene is TRBD1 (7 bases). The CDR3 runs 15 residues. Germline CDR1 SGHRS, CDR2 YFSETQ. The V and J ends lost 4 bases and 2 bases respectively, with 15 bases between them. DNA of the CDR3: TGCGCCAGCAGCCCGCCGACAGGGACTCAAGAGACCCAGTACTTC. This codes for CASSPPTGTQETQYF.

This clone appeared a few times. The chain carries TRBV28 and TRBJ2-1, with D perhaps TRBD2 (6 bases). Between the trimmed V and J ends, which lost 5 bases and 0 bases, there was a span of 11 bases. CDR3 length: 15 residues. The germline V gene encodes CDR1 MDHEN and CDR2 SYDVKM. The CDR3 region is CASSRVGGSYNEQFF. CDR3 in DNA: TGTGCCAGCAGTCGGGTCGGGGGCTCCTACAATGAGCAGTTCTTC.

V usage is TRBV7-9 and J usage is TRBJ2-3; the match to TRBD2 covers 9 bases. Unmatched junction bases numbered 5, after V lost 5 bases and J lost 2 bases. In germline, CDR1 is SEHNR, CDR2 FQNEAQ (reference sequence). The CDR3 is 15 residues long. CDR3: CASSLRLADTDTQYF. CDR3 nucleotides: TGTGCCAGCAGCCTCAGACTAGCGGACACAGATACGCAGTATTTT.

V and J are TRBV11-2 and TRBJ1-1; 7 bases align to TRBD1. With 6 bases clipped from V and 3 bases from J, the junction kept 7 bases outside the gene matches. CDR1 is SGHAT, CDR2 FQNNGV, per germline. The CDR3 sequence is 14 residues long. In DNA, the CDR3 is TGTGCCAGCAGACCAGGGGGATTATACACTGAAGCTTTCTTT. Translation: CASRPGGLYTEAFF.

This clone was seen just once. The chain has TRBV9 and TRBJ2-1; TRBD2 agrees at 10 bases. V trimming: 0 bases; J trimming: 8 bases; junction bases outside the gene matches: 8. The CDR3 totals 16 residues. Germline CDR1 and CDR2: SGDLS and YYNGEE. CDR3 sequence (DNA): TGTGCCAGCAGCGTAGACAGCGGGGGGGTTTATTATGAGCAGTTCTTC. Translation: CASSVDSGGVYYEQFF.

This clone has only a few counts. This chain links TRBV5-6 with TRBJ2-1, with 9 bases lining up with TRBD2. The CDR3 length is 14 residues. J lost 10 bases, V lost 3 bases, and 8 bases had no gene match. Germline loops: CDR1 SGHDT, CDR2 YYEEEE. The CDR3 spells CASSSSPRGGEQFF. The CDR3 DNA sequence: TGTGCCAGCAGCTCATCGCCGCGGGGGGGGGAGCAGTTCTTC.